This T cell receptor beta chain derives from a study of blood T cell repertoires in COVID-19. In the authors' methods: Estimated nucleated cell counts came from reference gene primer amplification. The repertoire was sequenced with immunoSEQ multiplex PCR; TCRdb's copy has only in-frame clones and lacks some. The V and J calls and the clone size are those of that table, but D and trimming were determined from the DNA. The sample includes just under 350,000 clones, under 95% of them seen just once. This clonotype was obtained from a woman between 18 and 29 years old who had recovered from COVID-19. The sample was peripheral blood.

CDR3 sequence (DNA): TGTGCCAGCAGCCAGGGACAGGGAGGTAATTCACCCCTCCACTTT. Translated: CASSQGQGGNSPLHF. The chain couples TRBV4-2 to TRBJ1-6, with 9 bases matching TRBD1. The V gene's germline CDR1 is LGHNA and CDR2 YNFKEQ. The CDR3 loop spans 15 amino acids. The V and J ends lost 3 bases and 6 bases, in that order; junction bases with no gene match: 3.